A selection of T cell receptor beta chains follows, all from one sample in a study of metastatic and nonmetastatic thyroid tumors. TCRdb called clones again from the PCR reads with MiXCR. The data hold 32,000 or so clones, with 17% observed a single time. What was sequenced was blood. These TCRs come from a male donor with papillary thyroid cancer or a benign thyroid nodule (not recorded which). Some clones in this sample may be carry-over from other donors' samples. Each CDR3 is given with its conserved first and last residue. The D gene is left open where the match is weak. Rows may omit the clone size; those that give it use once, few, many or a size class.

many	.	TRBV24-1	TRBJ2-7	TGTGCCACCAGTGATTTCAGGGTCCCCTACGAGCAGTACTTC	CATSDFRVPYEQYF
many	.	TRBV7-8	TRBJ1-1	TGTGCCAGCAGCTTAGCGCCGGGGGGCACTGAAGCTTTCTTT	CASSLAPGGTEAFF
many	.	TRBV9	TRBJ2-2	TGTGCCAGCAGCGCTGGGGACGCGTGGGGTATTGACACCGGGGAGCTGTTTTTT	CASSAGDAWGIDTGELFF
many	TRBD2	TRBV4-1	TRBJ2-5	TGCGCCAGCAGCCAGCCTAGCGGGGGGGCCCAAGAGACCCAGTACTTC	CASSQPSGGAQETQYF
many	.	TRBV6-4	TRBJ1-1	TGTGCCAGCAGTGAAAAGGGGAACACTGAAGCTTTCTTT	CASSEKGNTEAFF
few	.	TRBV6-2/TRBV6-3	TRBJ2-2	TGTTCAGGGGGGAGGGCCCCCACCGGGGAGCTGTTTTTT	CSGGRAPTGELFF
.	.	TRBV5-4	TRBJ1-6	TGTGCCAGCAGCTTGGGATCCGGGGCCCGAAATTCACCCCTCCACTTT	CASSLGSGARNSPLHF
once	.	TRBV7-9	TRBJ1-1	TGTGCCAGCAGCCTAGGTGGGGGGCGGAACACTGAATCTTTCTTT	CASSLGGGRNTESFF
many	.	TRBV20-1	TRBJ1-1	TGCAGTTCAATGATACAGGGAGGCACTGAAGCTTTCTTT	CSSMIQGGTEAFF
many	TRBD2	TRBV27	TRBJ2-2	TGTGCCAGCAGTTTATCGGGATTAGCGGGAGGTTTCACCGGGGAGCTGTTTTTT	CASSLSGLAGGFTGELFF
many	.	TRBV4-1	TRBJ1-2	TGCGCCAGCAGCCAGGCAGGCTACTATGGCTACACCTTC	CASSQAGYYGYTF
medium-sized	.	TRBV7-9	TRBJ1-5	TGTGCCAGCAGCTTATCGCGGGATCAGCCCCAGCATTTT	CASSLSRDQPQHF
once	TRBD1	TRBV9	TRBJ2-7	TGTGCCAGCAGCGAGGGTACAGGGGGTTCCTACGAGCAGTACTTC	CASSEGTGGSYEQYF
many	TRBD1	TRBV11-2	TRBJ2-3	TGTGCCAGCAGCTTAGTGGGACAGGGGAGCACAGATACGCAGTATTTT	CASSLVGQGSTDTQYF
few	.	TRBV19	TRBJ2-6	TGTGCCAGTAGAGCGGATTGGAGAAACGTCCTGACTTTC	CASRADWRNVLTF
many	TRBD2	TRBV7-9	TRBJ2-5	TGTGCCAGCAGCTTACGGGGAAGCGGGAGCCGGGAGACCCAGTACTTC	CASSLRGSGSRETQYF
.	.	TRBV12-3/TRBV12-4	TRBJ2-1	TGTGCCAGCAGTCCGCGACTAGACCTTGAGCAGTTCTTC	CASSPRLDLEQFF
many	.	TRBV5-5	TRBJ2-1	TGTGCCAGCAGCCCTCGGGGGTCCTACAATGAGCAGTTCTTC	CASSPRGSYNEQFF
many	.	TRBV3-1	TRBJ1-1	TGTGCCAGCAGCCAAATAGGACAGACGGGCACTGAAGCTTTCTTT	CASSQIGQTGTEAFF
many	.	TRBV5-4	TRBJ2-6	TGTGCCAGCAGCTCAGTTCTCGGCGGGGCCAACGTCCTGACTTTC	CASSSVLGGANVLTF
medium-sized	.	TRBV11-3	TRBJ2-7	TGTGCCAGCAGCTTAGTTGGACGAAGCTCCTACGAGCAGTACTTC	CASSLVGRSSYEQYF
many	.	TRBV6-1	TRBJ2-5	TGTGCCAGCAGTGAAGAGGGTTACGAGACCCAGTACTTC	CASSEEGYETQYF
.	TRBD2	TRBV7-2	TRBJ2-7	TGTGCCAGCAGCTTAGTAAGCGGGAGCGACTACGAGCAGTACTTC	CASSLVSGSDYEQYF
many	.	TRBV2	TRBJ2-6	TGTGCCAGCAGTGAAGGCAGGGACTCTGGGGCCAACGTCCTGACTTTC	CASSEGRDSGANVLTF
many	.	TRBV12-3/TRBV12-4	TRBJ1-4	TGTGCCAGCAGTTGGTCCAGGGATAATGAAAAACTGTTTTTT	CASSWSRDNEKLFF
.	.	TRBV5-1	TRBJ1-1	TGCGCCAGCAGCTTAGGGGGAATCATGAACACTGAAGCTTTCTTT	CASSLGGIMNTEAFF
many	.	TRBV7-3	TRBJ1-2	TGTGCCAGCAGCTTAGAACCAGCCACGGGGTATGGCTACACCTTC	CASSLEPATGYGYTF
many	.	TRBV7-3	TRBJ1-2	TGTGCCAGCAGCTCTTCGGGAGGCACAGGCTCTAACTATGGCTACACCTTC	CASSSSGGTGSNYGYTF